Here is one TCR beta chain with its context. This clonotype has at least ten counts. Its antigen has not been determined. No base quality information exists; no much larger clone differs at one position. Trimming at the junction amounts to 2 bases on V and 3 bases on J, and the germline ends lie 6 bases apart. Taken from cysteine to phenylalanine, the CDR3 has 13 residues. Only the CDR3 portion is preserved as DNA: 39 bases, with reading frame beginning at the first base. CDR1 SEHNR and CDR2 FQNEAQ were looked up in the germline V gene (reference sequence). This entry comes from a study of T-cell memory formation after mild COVID-19 (dated by TCRdb to the early 2020s). Study-wide context: TCR sequence clusters from the two donors were found to be largely donor specific. In a couple of donors, T-cell clones that expanded and contracted after mild COVID-19 were tracked by sequencing TCRalpha and TCRbeta repertoires over time. Two young, previously healthy adult volunteers made up the cohort, one male and one female.

TCRdb lists the instrument as Illumina NovaSeq 6000. Using 5'RACE with constant-segment primers, TCRalpha and TCRbeta cDNA libraries were constructed, with sample barcodes and unique molecular identifiers added in the process. RNA was extracted from every sample with Trizol reagent. Amplification of the libraries took two PCR steps, and the second step added a second sample barcode plus Illumina TruSeq adapters. The libraries were sequenced on an Illumina NovaSeq using 2 x 150 bp paired-end reads. The source study handled its data this way. With migec v1.2.7, reads were demultiplexed and then collapsed into UMI-guided consensus sequences. Using mixcr v2.1.11, UMI consensuses were aligned to TRA and TRB V and J templates and then assembled into clonotypes. Expanded or contracted clonotypes were those called significant by both edgeR and NoisET, with noise models trained on biological replicates. For edgeR calls, the cutoffs were a false discovery rate-adjusted p below 0.01 and a log2 fold-change threshold of 1. As an exploratory analysis of dynamics, PCA with hierarchical clustering was applied to max-normalized trajectories of the 1000 most abundant clonotypes. Separately sequenced CD4+ and CD8+ repertoires were used to assign the CD4 or CD8 phenotype of responding clones. The public reads were reanalyzed by TCRdb: fastp trimming at Q25, MiXCR alignment, in-frame beta chains only. Here each entry gathers all rows of one CDR3 protein and keeps the most common genes and DNA. In this record, the V and J calls reflect TCRdb's handling and not the investigators' own analysis. This sample lists about 190,000 distinct CDR3 sequences; around 17% were detected once. The biggest ten clones account for roughly 2.3% of the sample.

General findings and caveats noted by the study authors: Only a couple of mild cases were covered by the study, and larger cohorts that include severe cases with pre-infection samples were considered necessary. Contracting CD4+ clones were located mainly in the CM and EM memory subsets, whereas CD8+ clones were found to be enriched in EMRA. Some responding clones were found in pre-infection memory, which suggests that pre-existing cross-reactive memory T cells took part in the SARS-CoV-2 response. Whether the second-wave clones peaking on day 37 were SARS-CoV-2 specific was not confirmed. Clones contracting from day 15 to 85 had balanced CD4/CD8 phenotypes, while a second wave expanding from day 15 to 37 was biased towards CD4+.

Ficoll-Paque density gradient centrifugation was used to isolate PBMCs. Specimen: PBMCs or a T cell subset sorted from them (not recorded which). Rearrangement joined TRBV7-9 to TRBJ2-3, with the D gene uncertain. This clonotype was obtained from an adult woman who had mild COVID-19 (a few samples of this study predate the infection). The sample titles of this study are shuffled in the database, so cell type and time point are left out; the donor was told from shared clones. The sequenced DNA is TGTGCCAGCAGCTTAAGTAGTACAGATACGCAGTATTTT. This yields the protein CASSLSSTDTQYF.